A selection of T cell receptor beta chains follows, all from one sample in a study of blood T cell repertoires in COVID-19. Profiled with immunoSEQ multiplex PCR; TCRdb holds only in-frame clones, not every one. The repertoire holds approximately 200,000 clones, with 75% to 90% as singletons. The specimen was peripheral blood. The receptors were gathered from a man aged 30-40 years with acute or convalescent COVID-19. Each CDR3 is given with its conserved first and last residue. The order of the fields is clone size, CDR3 length, V gene, CDR3 protein. Size tells how often a clone was seen (once, few, many) or the class of an expanded clone, and some rows leave it out.

clone_size: NA; cdr3_length: 14; v_call: TRBV6-6; cdr3_aa: CAIHGTGVYNEQFF
clone_size: NA; cdr3_length: 15; v_call: TRBV7-9; cdr3_aa: CASSGTGSHNSPLHF
clone_size: NA; cdr3_length: 17; v_call: TRBV5-4; cdr3_aa: CASSLKTVLSSYNEQFF
clone_size: NA; cdr3_length: 13; v_call: TRBV7-9; cdr3_aa: CASSLAPRSPLHF
clone_size: NA; cdr3_length: 17; v_call: TRBV27; cdr3_aa: CASSPVRSGKNTGELFF
clone_size: NA; cdr3_length: 13; v_call: TRBV28; cdr3_aa: CASSLIPSYEQYF
clone_size: NA; cdr3_length: 17; v_call: TRBV5-6; cdr3_aa: CASSQIAGGISYNEQFF
clone_size: NA; cdr3_length: 15; v_call: TRBV6-5; cdr3_aa: CASSRDGTGKETQYF
clone_size: NA; cdr3_length: 15; v_call: TRBV4-1; cdr3_aa: CASSHTAITNEKLFF
clone_size: NA; cdr3_length: 14; v_call: TRBV27; cdr3_aa: CASSHRDRSYEQYF
clone_size: NA; cdr3_length: 15; v_call: TRBV4-1; cdr3_aa: CASSQVGLSGESQHF
clone_size: NA; cdr3_length: 10; v_call: TRBV20-1; cdr3_aa: CSATEYGYTF
clone_size: NA; cdr3_length: 15; v_call: TRBV6-5; cdr3_aa: CASRRRGSSYNEQFF
clone_size: once; cdr3_length: 15; v_call: TRBV13; cdr3_aa: CASSLEGTEKNIQYF
clone_size: NA; cdr3_length: 11; v_call: TRBV12-3/TRBV12-4; cdr3_aa: CATQLADEQFF
clone_size: NA; cdr3_length: 14; v_call: TRBV9; cdr3_aa: CASSVGSGQETQYF
clone_size: NA; cdr3_length: 15; v_call: TRBV19; cdr3_aa: CASSITWAGKDGYTF
clone_size: NA; cdr3_length: 16; v_call: TRBV3-1/TRBV3-2; cdr3_aa: CASSQGGVAGLETQYF
clone_size: NA; cdr3_length: 13; v_call: TRBV28; cdr3_aa: CASNYQGNQPQHF
clone_size: NA; cdr3_length: 14; v_call: TRBV5-6; cdr3_aa: CASSLVASEWGYTF
clone_size: NA; cdr3_length: 14; v_call: TRBV28; cdr3_aa: CASSEGPDQETQYF
clone_size: NA; cdr3_length: 16; v_call: TRBV5-1; cdr3_aa: CASSFLPGTGGYEQYF
clone_size: NA; cdr3_length: 16; v_call: TRBV12-5; cdr3_aa: CASALLRQGRNTEAFF
clone_size: NA; cdr3_length: 15; v_call: TRBV6-5; cdr3_aa: CASTRDRAGAYGYTF
clone_size: NA; cdr3_length: 14; v_call: TRBV2; cdr3_aa: CASSPEQGNSPLHF
clone_size: NA; cdr3_length: 20; v_call: TRBV14; cdr3_aa: CASSQRLAVPRPSPTDTQYF
clone_size: NA; cdr3_length: 15; v_call: TRBV4-2; cdr3_aa: CASSQTRTAYNEQFF
clone_size: NA; cdr3_length: 14; v_call: TRBV5-6; cdr3_aa: CASSLVGGNQPQHF
clone_size: NA; cdr3_length: 16; v_call: TRBV5-4; cdr3_aa: CASSPLGAGVNNEQFF
clone_size: NA; cdr3_length: 14; v_call: TRBV10-3; cdr3_aa: CAIRRTELNTEAFF
clone_size: NA; cdr3_length: 15; v_call: TRBV2; cdr3_aa: CASRGEDGRWETQYF
clone_size: NA; cdr3_length: 15; v_call: TRBV6-1; cdr3_aa: CASSEERLAGDTQYF
clone_size: NA; cdr3_length: 18; v_call: TRBV6-2/TRBV6-3; cdr3_aa: CASSYSNVGGGVEETQYF
clone_size: NA; cdr3_length: 15; v_call: TRBV24-1; cdr3_aa: CATSPSGQGTQPQHF
clone_size: NA; cdr3_length: 15; v_call: TRBV4-1; cdr3_aa: CASSLSSPFTGELFF
clone_size: NA; cdr3_length: 14; v_call: TRBV6-5; cdr3_aa: CASQRTGWTDTQYF